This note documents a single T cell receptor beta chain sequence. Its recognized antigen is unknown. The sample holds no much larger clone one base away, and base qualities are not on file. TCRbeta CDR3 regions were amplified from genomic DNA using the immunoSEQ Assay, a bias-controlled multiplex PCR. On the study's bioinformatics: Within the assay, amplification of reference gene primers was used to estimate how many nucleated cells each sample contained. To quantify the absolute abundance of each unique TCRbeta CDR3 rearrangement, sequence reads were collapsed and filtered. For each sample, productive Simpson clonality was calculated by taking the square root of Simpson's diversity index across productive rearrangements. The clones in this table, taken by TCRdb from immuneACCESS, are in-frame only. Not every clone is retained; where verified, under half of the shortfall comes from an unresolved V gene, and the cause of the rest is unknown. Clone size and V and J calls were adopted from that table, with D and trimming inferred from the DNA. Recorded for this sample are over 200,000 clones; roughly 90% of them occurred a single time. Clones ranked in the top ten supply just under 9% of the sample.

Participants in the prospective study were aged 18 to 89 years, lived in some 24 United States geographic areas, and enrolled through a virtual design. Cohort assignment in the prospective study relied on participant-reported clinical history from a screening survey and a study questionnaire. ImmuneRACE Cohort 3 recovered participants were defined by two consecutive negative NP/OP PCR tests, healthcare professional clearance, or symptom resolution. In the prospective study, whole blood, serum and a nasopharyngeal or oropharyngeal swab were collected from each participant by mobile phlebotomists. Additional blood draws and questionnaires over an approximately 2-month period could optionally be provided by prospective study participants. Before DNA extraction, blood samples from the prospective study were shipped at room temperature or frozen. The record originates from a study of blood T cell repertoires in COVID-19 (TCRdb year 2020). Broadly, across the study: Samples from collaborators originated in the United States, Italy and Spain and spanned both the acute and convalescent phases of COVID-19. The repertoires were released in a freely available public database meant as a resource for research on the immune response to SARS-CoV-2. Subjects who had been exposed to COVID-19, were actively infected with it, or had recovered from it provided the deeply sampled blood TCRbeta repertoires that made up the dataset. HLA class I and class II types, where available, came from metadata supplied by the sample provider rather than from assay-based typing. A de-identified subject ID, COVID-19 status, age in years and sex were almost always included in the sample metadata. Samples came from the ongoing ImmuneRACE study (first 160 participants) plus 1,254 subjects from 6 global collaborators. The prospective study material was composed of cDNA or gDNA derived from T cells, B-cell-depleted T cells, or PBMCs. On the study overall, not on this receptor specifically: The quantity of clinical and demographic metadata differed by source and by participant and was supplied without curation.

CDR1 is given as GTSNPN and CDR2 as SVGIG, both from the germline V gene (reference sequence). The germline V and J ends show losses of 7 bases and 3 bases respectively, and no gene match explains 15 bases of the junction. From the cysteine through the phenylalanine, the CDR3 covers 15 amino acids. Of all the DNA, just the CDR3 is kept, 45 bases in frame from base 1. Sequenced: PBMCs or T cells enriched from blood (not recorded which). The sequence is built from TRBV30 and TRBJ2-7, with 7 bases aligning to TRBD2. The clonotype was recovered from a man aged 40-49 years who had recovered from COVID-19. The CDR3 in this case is CASREGETSYYEQYF. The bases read TGTGCCTCCAGAGAAGGAGAGACTAGCTACTACGAGCAGTACTTC. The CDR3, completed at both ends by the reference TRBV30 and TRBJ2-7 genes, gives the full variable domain SQTIHQWPATLVQPVGSPLSLECTVEGTSNPNLYWYRQAAGRGLQLLFYSVGIGQISSEVPQNLSASRPQDRQFILSSKKLLLSDSGFYLCASREGETSYYEQYFGPGTRLTVT.